This is a list of T cell receptor beta chains from one sample in a study of blood T cell repertoires in COVID-19. The protocol was immunoSEQ multiplex PCR, while the TCRdb copy is restricted to in-frame clones and leaves out a portion. The sample shows approximately 270,000 clones, approximately 90% of them seen only once. Source material: PBMCs or T cells enriched from blood (not recorded which). All receptors come from a man between 35 and 55 years old who had been exposed to COVID-19. The CDR3 runs from the conserved cysteine through the conserved F or W. D genes are given only for firm matches. Clone size is stated in some rows and not others, as once, few, many or a class when expanded.

D gene	clone size	V gene	J gene	CDR3 DNA	CDR3 protein
TRBD1	NA	TRBV5-6	TRBJ2-3	TGTGCCAGCAGCACCGGGACAGGGGAAATCACGCAGTATTTT	CASSTGTGEITQYF
TRBD1	NA	TRBV6-5	TRBJ1-6	TGTGCCAGCAGTTACAGACAGGGGGCGATTGGTTCACCCCTCCACTTT	CASSYRQGAIGSPLHF
NA	once	TRBV11-3	TRBJ2-5	TGTGCCAGCAGCTGGGGCGGAAAAGAGACCCAGTACTTC	CASSWGGKETQYF
NA	few	TRBV14	TRBJ1-3	TGTGCCAGCAGTCAACAGGCCATGAGCGGAAACACCATATATTTT	CASSQQAMSGNTIYF
TRBD2	NA	TRBV3-1/TRBV3-2	TRBJ2-7	TGTGCCAGCAGCCAACCTCAGGACATTGGACTAGCGGGAGTTGCTTACGAGCAGTACTTC	CASSQPQDIGLAGVAYEQYF
TRBD1	once	TRBV28	TRBJ1-1	TGTGCCAGCAGTTTAGAGGACAGGGGGCCGGACACTGAAGCTTTCTTT	CASSLEDRGPDTEAFF
NA	NA	TRBV9	TRBJ2-5	TGTGCCAGCAGCGTAGACGGGATCGGAGAGACCCAGTACTTC	CASSVDGIGETQYF
TRBD1	NA	TRBV6-5	TRBJ2-7	TGTGCCAGCAGCTACCGGGACAGCTCCTACGAGCAGTACTTC	CASSYRDSSYEQYF
TRBD1	NA	TRBV18	TRBJ1-1	TGTGCCAGCTCACCACAGCAAGGGGGCGCTGGGGCTTTCTTT	CASSPQQGGAGAFF
TRBD1	NA	TRBV7-3	TRBJ1-6	TGTGCCAGCAGCTCGACCGGGACAGCTAATTCACCCCTCCACTTT	CASSSTGTANSPLHF
NA	NA	TRBV5-1	TRBJ2-7	TGCGCCAGCAGCTTGAGTCAGGCCTCCTACGAGCAGTACTTC	CASSLSQASYEQYF
NA	NA	TRBV3-1/TRBV3-2	TRBJ2-1	TGTGCCAGCAGCCTGCCAGGGGGGATCGGTGAGCAGTTCTTC	CASSLPGGIGEQFF
TRBD1	NA	TRBV27	TRBJ2-7	TGTGCCAGCAGTCTCAGGACAGGGCGACACGAGCAGTACTTC	CASSLRTGRHEQYF
TRBD1	NA	TRBV7-2	TRBJ1-1	TGTGCCAGCAGCTTAGAAAGGGGGCAGACTGCTTTCTTT	CASSLERGQTAFF
NA	NA	TRBV5-4	TRBJ1-4	TGTGCCAGCAGCTTACAGGGAGCCTTGGGGGAAAAACTGTTTTTT	CASSLQGALGEKLFF
TRBD1	NA	TRBV5-1	TRBJ2-2	TGCGCCAGCAGCGCGGGACAGGGGGCAGAGCTGTTTTTT	CASSAGQGAELFF
TRBD1	NA	TRBV9	TRBJ2-1	TGTGCCAGCAGCGTAGGACAGGGCCAATATAGGAGCTCCTACAATGAGCAGTTCTTC	CASSVGQGQYRSSYNEQFF
TRBD2	NA	TRBV27	TRBJ2-1	TGTGCCAGCAAAACGTCTAGCGGGAGGGGTGAGCAGTTCTTC	CASKTSSGRGEQFF
TRBD2	NA	TRBV5-8	TRBJ2-2	TGTGCCAGCAGCTTGTGGGGCGGGAGTATCTCCGGGGAGCTGTTTTTT	CASSLWGGSISGELFF
NA	few	TRBV11-3	TRBJ2-2	TGTGCCAGCAGCTTTCAAGACAGCACCGGGGAGCTGTTTTTT	CASSFQDSTGELFF
NA	NA	TRBV4-1	TRBJ2-7	TGCGCCAGCAGCCAAACACAGAGCTACGAGCAGTACTTC	CASSQTQSYEQYF
TRBD2	few	TRBV28	TRBJ2-7	TGTGCCAGCCATGGGCTAGCGGGGGTAATCTACGAGCAGTACTTC	CASHGLAGVIYEQYF
TRBD1	NA	TRBV28	TRBJ1-1	TGTGCCAGCAGTCAACAGGGGGGAAGCACTGAAGCTTTCTTT	CASSQQGGSTEAFF
NA	once	TRBV10-2	TRBJ2-5	TGCGCCAGCAGTGAGAGGTTCGTGGCAGGACAAGAGACCCAGTACTTC	CASSERFVAGQETQYF
NA	NA	TRBV4-1	TRBJ1-5	TGCGCCAGCAGCCAGGGCGCCTATAGCAATCAGCCCCAGCATTTT	CASSQGAYSNQPQHF
NA	NA	TRBV30	TRBJ2-3	TGTGCCTGGAGTCCTGCCGCGGATACGCAGTATTTT	CAWSPAADTQYF
TRBD1	NA	TRBV29-1	TRBJ1-2	TGCAGCGTTGAAGATCGGGACAGCTATGGCTACACCTTC	CSVEDRDSYGYTF
NA	once	TRBV27	TRBJ2-6	TGTGCCAGCAGTTTTGGCCCCGGGGCCAACGTCCTGACTTTC	CASSFGPGANVLTF
TRBD2	NA	TRBV9	TRBJ2-7	TGTGCCAGCAGCGCAGAGGGACTAGCCTACGAGCAGTACTTC	CASSAEGLAYEQYF
NA	few	TRBV3-1/TRBV3-2	TRBJ2-7	TGTGCCAGCAGCCAAGCTCTCGAGCAGTACTTC	CASSQALEQYF
TRBD1	NA	TRBV5-6	TRBJ2-5	TGTGCCAGCAGCTTGGTAACAGGGGAAGAGACCCAGTACTTC	CASSLVTGEETQYF
TRBD1	NA	TRBV30	TRBJ1-5	TGTGCCTGGGGACAGGGGGCTTCTCAGCCCCAGCATTTT	CAWGQGASQPQHF
NA	NA	TRBV5-1	TRBJ1-1	TGCGCCAGCAGTTACTCCGGGGGTTCACTGAACACTGAAGCTTTCTTT	CASSYSGGSLNTEAFF
NA	NA	TRBV27	TRBJ1-2	TGTGCCAGCAGCCCACAGGGATTTAGGTATGGCTACACCTTC	CASSPQGFRYGYTF
TRBD2	NA	TRBV11-2	TRBJ2-1	TGTGCCAGCAGCCTCACTAGCGGGAGTTACAATGAGCAGTTCTTC	CASSLTSGSYNEQFF
TRBD2	NA	TRBV18	TRBJ2-2	TGTGCCAGCTCACCGGCGGGGGGAGACACCGGGGAGCTGTTTTTT	CASSPAGGDTGELFF
TRBD2	NA	TRBV5-1	TRBJ2-7	TGCGCCAGCAGCTTGGGGGCTAGCGGGAGCTACGAGCAGTACTTC	CASSLGASGSYEQYF
TRBD1	NA	TRBV28	TRBJ1-1	TGTGCCAGCTTGCCGGGACAGGGCAGTACTGAAGCTTTCTTT	CASLPGQGSTEAFF
TRBD1	NA	TRBV7-9	TRBJ2-2	TGTGCCAGCACATTCACAGGGGGCGCGGACACCGGGGAGCTGTTTTTT	CASTFTGGADTGELFF
NA	NA	TRBV7-9	TRBJ2-2	TGTGCCAGCAGCTTATTTCAGGGAACGGGCACCGGGGAGCTGTTTTTT	CASSLFQGTGTGELFF
TRBD2	NA	TRBV30	TRBJ2-5	TGTGCCTGGAACCTGGGACTAGCGGGTCCTCAAGAGACCCAGTACTTC	CAWNLGLAGPQETQYF
TRBD2	NA	TRBV30	TRBJ2-3	TGTGCCTGGAGTGCCGGACTAGATGCGCAGTATTTT	CAWSAGLDAQYF
NA	NA	TRBV27	TRBJ2-1	TGTGCCAGCAGTAAACAGGGCAACTACAATGAGCAGTTCTTC	CASSKQGNYNEQFF
TRBD1	NA	TRBV28	TRBJ1-1	TGTGCCAGCAGTCCAGCCGGGACAGGGTTTCCTGAAGCTTTCTTT	CASSPAGTGFPEAFF